The entry that follows covers one T cell receptor beta chain sequence. These data are taken from a study of T cell changes during pregnancy in multiple sclerosis. The V end lost 0 bases, the J end lost 5 bases, and 11 bases lay between the germline ends. From germline, CDR1 is SNHLY and CDR2 FYNNEI. The CDR3 totals 15 residues. This table comes from immunoSEQ multiplex PCR, and its TCRdb copy is limited to in-frame clones, with some not included. The sample carries tens of thousands of clones, roughly 92% recorded once. The chain employs TRBV2 and TRBJ1-5; no clear D. The receptor's source is a female donor with multiple sclerosis, enrolled in a pregnancy study. The sample was peripheral blood, taken in the third trimester of pregnancy. CDR3 nucleotides: TGTGCCAGCAGTGAAGCCCGTCTCGGGGATCAGCCCCAGCATTTT. Its translation is CASSEARLGDQPQHF.